This note documents a single T cell receptor (beta chain) sequence. This record comes from a study of cytomegalovirus exposure and HLA in healthy donors. It was with 60 Vbeta and 13 Jbeta primers that the PCR ran. The data were produced by immunoSEQ multiplex PCR, yet TCRdb's version contains in-frame clones alone and is incomplete. The sample has about 110,000 clones, about 76% seen once. Germline values: CDR1 SGHTA, CDR2 FQGNSA. This CDR3 has 16 residues. V shed 1 base and J shed 0 bases, with 10 bases lying between them. The rearrangement links TRBV7-2 to TRBJ1-5, with a possible D match to TRBD1 (5 bases). The receptor was isolated from a man aged 40-55 years in good health and CMV-seronegative. Source material: PBMCs. CDR3 residues: CASSLVGGLSNQPQHF. The CDR3 DNA reads as TGTGCCAGCAGCTTAGTTGGGGGACTTAGCAATCAGCCCCAGCATTTT.